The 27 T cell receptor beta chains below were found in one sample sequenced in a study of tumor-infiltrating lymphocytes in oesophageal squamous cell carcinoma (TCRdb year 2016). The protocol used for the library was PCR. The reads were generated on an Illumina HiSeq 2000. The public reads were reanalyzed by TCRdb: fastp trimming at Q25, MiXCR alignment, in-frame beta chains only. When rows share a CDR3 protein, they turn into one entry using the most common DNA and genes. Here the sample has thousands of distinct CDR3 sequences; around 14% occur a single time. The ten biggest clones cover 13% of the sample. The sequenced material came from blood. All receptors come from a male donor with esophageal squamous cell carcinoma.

The CDR3 bases are TGTGCCACTGCGATAGGGACCCCATATGGCTACACCTTC. Protein sequence: CATAIGTPYGYTF. The chain recombines TRBV6-1 with TRBJ2-7; D is possibly TRBD1 (5 bases). The J call may be faulty, since TRBJ1-2 better matches the DNA end. CDR3 length equals 13 residues. Germline V gene sequence: CDR1 MNHNS, CDR2 SASEGT.

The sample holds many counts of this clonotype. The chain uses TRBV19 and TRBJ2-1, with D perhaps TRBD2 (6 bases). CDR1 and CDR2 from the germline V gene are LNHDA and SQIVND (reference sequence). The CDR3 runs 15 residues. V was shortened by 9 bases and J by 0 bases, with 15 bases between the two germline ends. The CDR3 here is CASTRGSSSYNEQFF. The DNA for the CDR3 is TGTGCCAGCACCCGGGGGAGTAGCTCCTACAATGAGCAGTTCTTC. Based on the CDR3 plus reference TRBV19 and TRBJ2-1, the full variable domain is DGGITQSPKYLFRKEGQNVTLSCEQNLNHDAMYWYRQDPGQGLRLIYYSQIVNDFQKGDIAEGYSVSREKKESFPLTVTSAQKNPTAFYLCASTRGSSSYNEQFFGPGTRLTVL.

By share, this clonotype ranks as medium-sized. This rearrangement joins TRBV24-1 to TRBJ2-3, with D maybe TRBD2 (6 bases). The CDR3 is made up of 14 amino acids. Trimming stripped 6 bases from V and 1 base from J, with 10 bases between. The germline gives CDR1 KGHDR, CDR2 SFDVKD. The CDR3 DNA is TGTGCCACCAGTAGACCGGGGGGCACAGATACGCAGTATTTT. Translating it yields CATSRPGGTDTQYF.

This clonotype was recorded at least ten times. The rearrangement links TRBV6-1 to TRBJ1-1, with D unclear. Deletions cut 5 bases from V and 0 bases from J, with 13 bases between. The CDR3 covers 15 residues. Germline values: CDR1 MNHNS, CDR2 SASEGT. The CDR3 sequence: CASSTSFGMNTEAFF. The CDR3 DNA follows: TGTGCCAGCAGTACCTCCTTTGGTATGAACACTGAAGCTTTCTTT.

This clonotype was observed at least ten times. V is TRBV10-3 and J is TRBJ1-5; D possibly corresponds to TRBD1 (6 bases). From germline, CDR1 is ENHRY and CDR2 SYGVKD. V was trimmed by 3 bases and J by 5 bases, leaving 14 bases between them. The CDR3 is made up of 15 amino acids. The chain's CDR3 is CAISDSRTADQPQHF. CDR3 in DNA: TGTGCCATCAGTGATTCGAGGACAGCTGATCAGCCCCAGCATTTT.

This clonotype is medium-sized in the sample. CDR3 DNA sequence: TGTGCCAGCAGCTTAAGCGGGGGGGCAAGTAATGAGCAGTTCTTC. The encoded protein is CASSLSGGASNEQFF. The gene calls are TRBV7-6 and TRBJ2-1, with TRBD2 matching over 10 bases. J lost 7 bases, V lost 2 bases, and 5 bases had no gene match. CDR3 size: 15 residues. From germline, CDR1 is SGHVS and CDR2 FNYEAQ.

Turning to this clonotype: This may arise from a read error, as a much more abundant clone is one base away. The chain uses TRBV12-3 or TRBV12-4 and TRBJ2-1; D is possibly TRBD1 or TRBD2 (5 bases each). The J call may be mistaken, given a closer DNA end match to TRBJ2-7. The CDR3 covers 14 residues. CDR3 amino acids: CASSQGPPKGEQYF. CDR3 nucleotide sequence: TGTGCCAGCAGTCAGGGACCGCCAAAGGGTGAGCAGTACTTC.

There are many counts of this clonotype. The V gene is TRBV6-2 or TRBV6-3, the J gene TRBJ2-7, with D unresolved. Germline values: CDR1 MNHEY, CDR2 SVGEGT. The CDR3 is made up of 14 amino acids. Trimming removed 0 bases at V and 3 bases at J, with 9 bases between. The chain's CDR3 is CASSYSTSGYEQYF. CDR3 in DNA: TGTGCCAGCAGTTACTCGACCTCGGGCTACGAGCAGTACTTC.

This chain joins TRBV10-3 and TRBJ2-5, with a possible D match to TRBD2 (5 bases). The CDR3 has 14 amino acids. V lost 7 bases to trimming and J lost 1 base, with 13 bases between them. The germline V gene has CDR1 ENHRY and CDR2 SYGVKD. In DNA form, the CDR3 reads TGTGCCATCAAACGGGAAGGATCCCAAGAGACCCAGTACTTC. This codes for CAIKREGSQETQYF.

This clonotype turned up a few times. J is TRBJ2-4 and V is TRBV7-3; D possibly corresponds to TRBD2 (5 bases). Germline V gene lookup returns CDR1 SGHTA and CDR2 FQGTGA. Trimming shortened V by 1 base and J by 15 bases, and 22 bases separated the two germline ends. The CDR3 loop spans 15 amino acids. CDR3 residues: CASSLIPGYTGELYF. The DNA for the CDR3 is TGTGCCAGCAGCTTAATTCCGGGGTACACCGGGGAGCTGTACTTC.

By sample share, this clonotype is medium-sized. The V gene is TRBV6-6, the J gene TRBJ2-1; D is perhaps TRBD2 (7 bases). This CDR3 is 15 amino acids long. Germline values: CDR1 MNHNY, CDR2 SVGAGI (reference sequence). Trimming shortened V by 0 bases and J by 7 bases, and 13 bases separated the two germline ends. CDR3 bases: TGTGCCAGCAGTTACTCGAGAAGGGGGGGGAATGAGCAGTTCTTC. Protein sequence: CASSYSRRGGNEQFF.

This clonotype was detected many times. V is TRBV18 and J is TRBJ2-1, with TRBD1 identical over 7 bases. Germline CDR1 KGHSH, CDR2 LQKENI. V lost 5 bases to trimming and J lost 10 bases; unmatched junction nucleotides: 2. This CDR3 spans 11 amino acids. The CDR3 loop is CASSTGDEQFF. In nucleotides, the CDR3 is TGTGCCAGCTCAACAGGGGACGAGCAGTTCTTC.

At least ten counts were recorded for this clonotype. The CDR3 sequence: CASSDPRTTYNSPLHF. As DNA, the CDR3 is TGTGCCAGCAGCGACCCCCGGACTACATATAATTCACCCCTCCACTTT. The V gene is TRBV11-2, the J gene TRBJ1-6; D call uncertain. The CDR3 runs 16 residues. V lost 5 bases, J lost 4 bases, and 15 bases lay in between. The germline V gene encodes CDR1 SGHAT and CDR2 FQNNGV.

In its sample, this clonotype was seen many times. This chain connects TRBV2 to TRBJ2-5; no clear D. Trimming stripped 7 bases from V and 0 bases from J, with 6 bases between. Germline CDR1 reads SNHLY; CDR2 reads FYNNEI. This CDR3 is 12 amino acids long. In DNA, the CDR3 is TGTGCCAGCAATTGGTACCAAGAGACCCAGTACTTC. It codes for CASNWYQETQYF.

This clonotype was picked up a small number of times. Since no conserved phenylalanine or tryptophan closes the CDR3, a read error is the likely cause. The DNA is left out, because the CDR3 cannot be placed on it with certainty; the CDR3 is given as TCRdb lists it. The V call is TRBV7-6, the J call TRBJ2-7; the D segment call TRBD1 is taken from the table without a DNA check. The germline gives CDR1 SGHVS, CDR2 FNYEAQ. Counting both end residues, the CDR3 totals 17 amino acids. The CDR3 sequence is CASSEGTGGDYGYTFGS.

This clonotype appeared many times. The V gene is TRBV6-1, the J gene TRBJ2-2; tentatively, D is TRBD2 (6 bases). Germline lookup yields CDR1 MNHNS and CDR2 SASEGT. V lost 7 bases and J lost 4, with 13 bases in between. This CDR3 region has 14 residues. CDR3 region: CASTVSGVTGELFF. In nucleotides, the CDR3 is TGTGCCAGCACCGTGTCGGGGGTCACCGGGGAGCTGTTTTTT.

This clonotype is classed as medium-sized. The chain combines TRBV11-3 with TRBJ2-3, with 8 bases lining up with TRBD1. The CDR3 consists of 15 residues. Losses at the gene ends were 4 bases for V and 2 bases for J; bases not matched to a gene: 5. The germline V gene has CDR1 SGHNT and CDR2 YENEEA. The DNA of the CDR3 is TGTGCCAGCAGCTATGGACAGGGAACCACAGATACGCAGTATTTT. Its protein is CASSYGQGTTDTQYF.

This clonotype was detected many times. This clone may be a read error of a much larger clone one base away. In DNA, the CDR3 is TGTGCCAGCAGCGGGCAGGAACCCTACAATGAGCAGTACTTC. Residues: CASSGQEPYNEQYF. V is TRBV11-2 and J is TRBJ2-7; no reliable D call. Per germline, CDR1 SGHAT and CDR2 FQNNGV. There are 14 residues in the CDR3. Trimming removed 5 bases from V and 7 bases from J, with 18 bases in between. The full variable domain, in which reference TRBV11-2 and TRBJ2-7 provide the parts outside the CDR3, is EAGVAQSPRYKIIEKRQSVAFWCNPISGHATLYWYQQILGQGPKLLIQFQNNGVVDDSQLPKDRFSAERLKGVDSTLKIQPAKLEDSAVYLCASSGQEPYNEQYFGPGTRLTVT.

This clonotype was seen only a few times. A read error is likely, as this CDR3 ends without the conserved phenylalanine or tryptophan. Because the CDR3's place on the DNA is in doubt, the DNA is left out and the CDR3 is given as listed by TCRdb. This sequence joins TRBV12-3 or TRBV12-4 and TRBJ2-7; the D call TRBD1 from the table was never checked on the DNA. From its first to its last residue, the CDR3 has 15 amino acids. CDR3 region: CASSRAANYGYTFGS.

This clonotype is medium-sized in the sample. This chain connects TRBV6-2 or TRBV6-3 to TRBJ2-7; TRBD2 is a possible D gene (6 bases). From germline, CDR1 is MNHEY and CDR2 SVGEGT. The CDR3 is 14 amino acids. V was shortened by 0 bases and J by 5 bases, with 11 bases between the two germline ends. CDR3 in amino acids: CASSYSNAGHEQYF. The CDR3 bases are TGTGCCAGCAGTTACTCGAATGCGGGACACGAGCAGTACTTC.

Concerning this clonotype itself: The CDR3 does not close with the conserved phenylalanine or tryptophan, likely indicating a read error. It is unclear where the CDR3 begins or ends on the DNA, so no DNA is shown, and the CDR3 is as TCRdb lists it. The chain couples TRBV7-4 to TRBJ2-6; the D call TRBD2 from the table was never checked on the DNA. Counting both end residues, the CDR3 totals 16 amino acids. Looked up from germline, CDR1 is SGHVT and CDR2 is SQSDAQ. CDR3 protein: CASSKTGTSNIQYFGA.

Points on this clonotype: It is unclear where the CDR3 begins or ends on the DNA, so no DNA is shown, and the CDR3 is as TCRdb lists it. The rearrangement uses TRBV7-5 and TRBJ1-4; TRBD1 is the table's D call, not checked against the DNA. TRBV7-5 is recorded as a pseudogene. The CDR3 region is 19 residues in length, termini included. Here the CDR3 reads CISVPAAPPIDRGGEKLFF.

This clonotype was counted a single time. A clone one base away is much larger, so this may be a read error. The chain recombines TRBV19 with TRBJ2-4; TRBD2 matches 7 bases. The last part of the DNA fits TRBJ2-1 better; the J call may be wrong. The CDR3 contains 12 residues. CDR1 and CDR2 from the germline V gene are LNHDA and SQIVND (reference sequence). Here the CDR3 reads CASSMSGREQFF. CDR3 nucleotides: TGTGCCAGTAGTATGTCCGGGAGGGAGCAGTTCTTC.

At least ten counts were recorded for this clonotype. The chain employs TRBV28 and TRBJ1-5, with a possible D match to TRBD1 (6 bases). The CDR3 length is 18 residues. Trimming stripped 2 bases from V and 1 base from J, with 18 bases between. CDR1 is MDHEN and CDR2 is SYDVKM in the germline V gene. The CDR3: CASSLRRGRGSSNQPQHF. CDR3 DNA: TGTGCCAGCAGTTTACGAAGGGGGAGGGGTTCGAGCAATCAGCCCCAGCATTTT.

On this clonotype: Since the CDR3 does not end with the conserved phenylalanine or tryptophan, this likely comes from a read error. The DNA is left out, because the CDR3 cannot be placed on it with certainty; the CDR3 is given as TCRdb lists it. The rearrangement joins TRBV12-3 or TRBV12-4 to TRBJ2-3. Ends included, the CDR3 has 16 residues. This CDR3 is CASSLVFSRNGYTFGS.

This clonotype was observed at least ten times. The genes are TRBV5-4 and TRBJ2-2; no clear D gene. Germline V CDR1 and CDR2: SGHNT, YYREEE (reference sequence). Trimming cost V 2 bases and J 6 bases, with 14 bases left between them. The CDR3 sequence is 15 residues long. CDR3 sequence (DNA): TGTGCCAGCAGCTTCGGGCAGTTCGTCGCCGGGGAGCTGTTTTTT. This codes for CASSFGQFVAGELFF.

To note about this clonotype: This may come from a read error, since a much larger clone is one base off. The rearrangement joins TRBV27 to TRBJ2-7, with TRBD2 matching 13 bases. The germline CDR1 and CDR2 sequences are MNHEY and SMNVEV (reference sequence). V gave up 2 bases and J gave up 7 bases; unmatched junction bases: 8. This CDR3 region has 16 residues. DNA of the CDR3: TGTGCCAGCAGTTTAACCGGGACTAGCGGGGCCGGTGAGCAGTACTTC. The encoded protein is CASSLTGTSGAGEQYF.